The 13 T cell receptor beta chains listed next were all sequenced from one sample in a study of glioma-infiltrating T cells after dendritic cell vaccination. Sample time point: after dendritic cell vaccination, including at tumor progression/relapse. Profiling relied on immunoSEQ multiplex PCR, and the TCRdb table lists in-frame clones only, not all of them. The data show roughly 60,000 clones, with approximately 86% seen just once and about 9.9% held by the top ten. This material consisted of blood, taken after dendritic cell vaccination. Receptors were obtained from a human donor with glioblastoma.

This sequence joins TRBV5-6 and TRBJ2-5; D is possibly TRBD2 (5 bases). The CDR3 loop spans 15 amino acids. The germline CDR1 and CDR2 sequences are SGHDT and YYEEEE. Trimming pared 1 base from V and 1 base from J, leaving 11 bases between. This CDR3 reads CASSLIEGRQETQYF. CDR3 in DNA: TGTGCCAGCAGCTTGATTGAGGGCCGCCAAGAGACCCAGTACTTC.

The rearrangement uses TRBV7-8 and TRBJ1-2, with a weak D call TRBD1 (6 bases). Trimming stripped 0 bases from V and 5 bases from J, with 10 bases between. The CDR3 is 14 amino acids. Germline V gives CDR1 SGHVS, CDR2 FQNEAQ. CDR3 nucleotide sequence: TGTGCCAGCAGCTTAGCAGGGGGAAATTATGGCTACACCTTC. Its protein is CASSLAGGNYGYTF.

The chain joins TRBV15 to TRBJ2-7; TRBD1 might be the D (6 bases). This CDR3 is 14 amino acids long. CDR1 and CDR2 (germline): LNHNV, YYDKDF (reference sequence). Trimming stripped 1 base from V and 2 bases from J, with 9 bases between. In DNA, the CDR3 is TGTGCCACCAGCAGAGTGGACAGTGCCTACGAGCAGTACTTC. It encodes CATSRVDSAYEQYF. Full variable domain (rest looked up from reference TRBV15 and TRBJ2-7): DAMVIQNPRYQVTQFGKPVTLSCSQTLNHNVMYWYQQKSSQAPKLLFHYYDKDFNNEADTPDNFQSRRPNTSFCFLDIRSPGLGDTAMYLCATSRVDSAYEQYFGPGTRLTVT.

For the CDR3, the DNA is TGTGCCAGCAGTGTACCGGGACAGGCAAACTATGGCTACACCTTC. As protein: CASSVPGQANYGYTF. V gene TRBV25-1 combines with J gene TRBJ1-2; 8 nucleotides match TRBD1. The germline V gene has CDR1 MGHDK and CDR2 SYGVNS. The CDR3 spans 15 residues. V lost 4 bases, J lost 2 bases, and 6 bases stayed unmatched.

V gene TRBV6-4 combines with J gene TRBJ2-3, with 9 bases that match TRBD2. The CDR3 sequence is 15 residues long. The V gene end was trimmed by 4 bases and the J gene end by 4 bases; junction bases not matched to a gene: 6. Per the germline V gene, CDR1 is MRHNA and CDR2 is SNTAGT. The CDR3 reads CASSVSAGGSDTQYF. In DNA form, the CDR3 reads TGTGCCAGCAGTGTGTCAGCGGGAGGTTCAGATACGCAGTATTTT.

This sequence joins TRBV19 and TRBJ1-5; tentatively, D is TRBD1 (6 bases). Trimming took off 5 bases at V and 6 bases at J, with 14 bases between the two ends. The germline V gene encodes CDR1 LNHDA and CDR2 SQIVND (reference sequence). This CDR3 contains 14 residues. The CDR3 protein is CASSSSGDGQPQHF. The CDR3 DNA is TGTGCCAGTAGTTCATCAGGGGATGGTCAGCCCCAGCATTTT.

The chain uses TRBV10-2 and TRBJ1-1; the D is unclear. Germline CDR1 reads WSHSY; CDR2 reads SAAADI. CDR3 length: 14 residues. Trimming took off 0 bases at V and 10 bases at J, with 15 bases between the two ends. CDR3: CASSESTLPNTAFF. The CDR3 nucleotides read TGCGCCAGCAGTGAGTCCACACTACCAAACACAGCTTTCTTT.

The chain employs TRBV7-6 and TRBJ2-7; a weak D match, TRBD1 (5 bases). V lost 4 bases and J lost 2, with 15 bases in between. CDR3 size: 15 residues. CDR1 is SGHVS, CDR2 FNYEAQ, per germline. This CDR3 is CASSSSSAGTYEQYF. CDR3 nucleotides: TGTGCCAGCAGCTCGTCTTCGGCAGGGACCTACGAGCAGTACTTC.

CDR3 in DNA: TGCGCCAGCAGCCTAGATGAGGGAGAGTCCCCTGATACGCAGTATTTT. This translates into CASSLDEGESPDTQYF. The chain uses TRBV4-1 and TRBJ2-3, with D perhaps TRBD2 (5 bases). The CDR3 contains 16 residues. Germline V lookup: CDR1 MGHRA, CDR2 YSYEKL. V was shortened by 4 bases and J by 6 bases, with 20 bases between the two germline ends.

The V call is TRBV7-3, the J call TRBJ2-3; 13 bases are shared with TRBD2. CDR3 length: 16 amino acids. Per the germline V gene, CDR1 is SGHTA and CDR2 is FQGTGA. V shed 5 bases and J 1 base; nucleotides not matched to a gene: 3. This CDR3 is CASSTGLAGGTDTQYF. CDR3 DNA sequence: TGTGCCAGCAGCACTGGACTAGCGGGAGGCACAGATACGCAGTATTTT.

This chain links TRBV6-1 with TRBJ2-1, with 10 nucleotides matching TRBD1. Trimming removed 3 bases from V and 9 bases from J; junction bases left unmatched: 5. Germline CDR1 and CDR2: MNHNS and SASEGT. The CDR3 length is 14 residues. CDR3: CASSETGGGGEQFF. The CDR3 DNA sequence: TGTGCCAGCAGTGAGACAGGGGGCGGAGGTGAGCAGTTCTTC.

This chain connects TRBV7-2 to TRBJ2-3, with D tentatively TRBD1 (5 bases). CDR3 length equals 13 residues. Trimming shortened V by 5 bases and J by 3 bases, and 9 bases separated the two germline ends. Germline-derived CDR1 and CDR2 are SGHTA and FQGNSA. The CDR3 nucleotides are TGTGCCAGCAGCACCTACAGGACAGATACGCAGTATTTT. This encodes CASSTYRTDTQYF. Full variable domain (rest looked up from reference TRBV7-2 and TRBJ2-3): GAGVSQSPSNKVTEKGKDVELRCDPISGHTALYWYRQSLGQGLEFLIYFQGNSAPDKSGLPSDRFSAERTGGSVSTLTIQRTQQEDSAVYLCASSTYRTDTQYFGPGTRLTVL.

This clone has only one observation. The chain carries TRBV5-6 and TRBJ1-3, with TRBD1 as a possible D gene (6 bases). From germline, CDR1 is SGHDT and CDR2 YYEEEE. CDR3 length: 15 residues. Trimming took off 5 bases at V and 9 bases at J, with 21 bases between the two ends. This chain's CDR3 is CASRPTGSPGATIYF. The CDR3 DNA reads TGTGCCAGCAGACCTACAGGGTCCCCTGGGGCCACCATATATTTT.